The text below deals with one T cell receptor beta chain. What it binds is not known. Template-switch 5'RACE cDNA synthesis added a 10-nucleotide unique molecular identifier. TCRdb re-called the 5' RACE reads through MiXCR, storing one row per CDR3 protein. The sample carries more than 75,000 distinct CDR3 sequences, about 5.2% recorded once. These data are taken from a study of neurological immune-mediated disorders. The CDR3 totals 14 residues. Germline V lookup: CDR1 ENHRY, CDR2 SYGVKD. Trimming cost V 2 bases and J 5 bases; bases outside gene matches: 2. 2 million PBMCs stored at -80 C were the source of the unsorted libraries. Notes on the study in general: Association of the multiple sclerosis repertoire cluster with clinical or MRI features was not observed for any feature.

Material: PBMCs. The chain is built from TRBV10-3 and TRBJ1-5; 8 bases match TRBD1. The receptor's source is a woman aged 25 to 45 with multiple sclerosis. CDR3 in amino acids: CAISELQGDQPQHF. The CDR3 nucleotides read TGTGCCATCAGTGAGCTACAGGGGGATCAGCCCCAGCATTTT.